Below, 23 T cell receptor beta chains from the same sample are listed, as sequenced in a study of CD8+CD57+ T cells in acquired aplastic anemia. Genomic DNA constituted the template upon which TCR beta VDJ and CDR3 profiling was performed. TCRdb analysed the reads with MiXCR anew, one entry per CDR3 protein. The profile covers around 500,000 distinct CDR3 sequences, with around 33% appearing a single time and roughly 0.89% taken by the ten largest. Sequencing was done on patients that had shown CD8+CD57+ cell expansion by flow cytometry. Sequencing was done on a sample of sorted CD4+, CD8+, or CD8+CD57+ T cells (not recorded which) from PBMCs. The origin of the receptors is a human donor with aplastic anemia.

Note on this clonotype: This likely comes from a read error, as the CDR3 has no conserved phenylalanine or tryptophan at its end. The V call is TRBV6-1, the J call TRBJ2-7; 10 bases line up with TRBD1. The CDR3 consists of 13 residues. V dropped 8 bases and J dropped 4; count of bases not matched to a gene: 5. The V gene's germline CDR1 is MNHNS and CDR2 SASEGT. CDR3 amino acids: CASDRDRGYEQYL. CDR3 sequence (DNA): TGTGCCAGCGACCGGGACAGGGGTTACGAGCAGTACCTC.

This clonotype was seen many times. J is TRBJ2-5 and V is TRBV20-1; D is unresolved. This CDR3 region has 10 residues. Germline V gene lookup returns CDR1 DFQATT and CDR2 SNEGSKA (reference sequence). Trimming took 6 bases from V and 7 from J, leaving 9 bases between them. CDR3 amino acids: CSALLGTQYF. The DNA of the CDR3 is TGCAGTGCCCTTTTAGGGACCCAGTACTTC.

This clonotype was seen a handful of times. The V and J genes are TRBV2 and TRBJ1-2; 9 nucleotides match TRBD1. This CDR3 has 14 amino acids. CDR1 SNHLY and CDR2 FYNNEI come from the germline V gene. J gave up 5 bases and V 6 bases, and 7 bases lay outside the gene matches. CDR3 nucleotides: TGTGCCAGCAGCCCCGGGACAGGGTGGTATGGCTACACCTTC. Residues: CASSPGTGWYGYTF.

V is TRBV25-1 and J is TRBJ1-1, with TRBD1 matching 8 bases. Germline CDR1 is MGHDK and CDR2 is SYGVNS. CDR3 length: 14 residues. The junction had 12 bases not matched to a gene; V was cut back by 7 bases and J by 8 bases. The chain's CDR3 is CASTQGAGGFEAFF. The CDR3 nucleotides read TGTGCCAGCACCCAGGGGGCAGGTGGCTTCGAAGCTTTCTTT.

This clonotype was picked up a small number of times. The DNA for the CDR3 is TGTGCCAGCAGCCAAGGGACCGCAGGGGATCAGCCCCAGCATTTT. Translation: CASSQGTAGDQPQHF. This chain connects TRBV3-1 to TRBJ1-5; D possibly corresponds to TRBD1 (6 bases). V lost 1 base, J lost 5 bases, and 12 bases lay in between. This CDR3 has 15 residues. From germline, CDR1 is LGHDT and CDR2 YNNKEL (reference sequence).

This sequence joins TRBV2 and TRBJ1-2; no clear D gene. V gave up 6 bases and J gave up 0 bases, with 14 bases separating them. Germline CDR1 SNHLY, CDR2 FYNNEI. The CDR3 is made up of 15 amino acids. CDR3 region: CASRSSGSTNYGYTF. Written as DNA, the CDR3 is TGTGCCAGCAGGTCCTCGGGGTCAACTAACTATGGCTACACCTTC.

This clonotype was counted ten times or more. The chain uses TRBV9 and TRBJ1-3; D is undetermined. V lost 0 bases and J lost 2, with 9 bases in between. CDR3 length equals 15 residues. The V gene's germline CDR1 is SGDLS and CDR2 YYNGEE. The CDR3 DNA is TGTGCCAGCAGCGTAGGTGTAGATCCTGGAAACACCATATATTTT. It specifies CASSVGVDPGNTIYF.

To note about this clonotype: Sequence at one end of the junction differs from germline and may be a read error. V usage is TRBV11-2 and J usage is TRBJ2-4; TRBD2 is a possible D gene (5 bases). Germline lookup yields CDR1 SGHAT and CDR2 FQNNGV. The CDR3 has 17 residues. CDR3 bases: TGTGCCAGCAGCGCTCCACTAGTTGGGCTAGCCAGAAACATTCAGTACTTC. Protein product: CASSAPLVGLARNIQYF.

Only a few counts were recorded for this clonotype. Here the CDR3 DNA reads TGTGCCAGCAGCTTAGCTATCGGGACCAAAATGGGGCAGTATTTT. Translated: CASSLAIGTKMGQYF. The V call is TRBV7-9, the J call TRBJ2-3; D might be TRBD1 or TRBD2, each matching 5 bases. Germline loops: CDR1 SEHNR, CDR2 FQNEAQ (reference sequence). V lost 0 bases and J lost 11, with 18 bases in between. The CDR3 runs 15 residues.

The chain recombines TRBV7-3 with TRBJ2-4; D gene uncertain. CDR3 size: 15 residues. The germline V and J ends were trimmed by 1 base and 0 bases, with 7 bases remaining between them. Germline lookup yields CDR1 SGHTA and CDR2 FQGTGA. CDR3 in amino acids: CASSLNRVAKNIQYF. CDR3 coding DNA: TGTGCCAGCAGCTTAAACCGAGTAGCCAAAAACATTCAGTACTTC. The variable domain in full, completed from reference TRBV7-3 and TRBJ2-4, reads GAGVSQTPSNKVTEKGKYVELRCDPISGHTALYWYRQSLGQGPEFLIYFQGTGAADDSGLPNDRFFAVRPEGSVSTLKIQRTERGDSAVYLCASSLNRVAKNIQYFGAGTRLSVL.

This chain uses TRBV6-5 with TRBJ2-7; D call uncertain. Germline V gene lookup returns CDR1 MNHEY and CDR2 SVGAGI. Trimming removed 2 bases from V and 1 base from J, with 6 bases in between. This CDR3 is built from 13 residues. For the CDR3, the DNA is TGTGCCAGCAGTTACGACGCTTCCTACGAGCAGTACTTC. Protein sequence: CASSYDASYEQYF.

This chain connects TRBV11-1 to TRBJ2-5; 9 positions match TRBD1. V trimming: 5 bases; J trimming: 3 bases; junction bases outside the gene matches: 7. The CDR3 is 15 amino acids. Germline V lookup: CDR1 SGHAT, CDR2 FQDESV (reference sequence). The CDR3 loop is CASSEGQGMEETQYF. The DNA for the CDR3 is TGTGCCAGCAGCGAAGGACAGGGGATGGAAGAGACCCAGTACTTC. Together with reference TRBV11-1 and TRBJ2-5, the CDR3 gives the full variable domain: EAEVAQSPRYKITEKSQAVAFWCDPISGHATLYWYRQILGQGPELLVQFQDESVVDDSQLPKDRFSAERLKGVDSTLKIQPAELGDSAMYLCASSEGQGMEETQYFGPGTRLLVL.

J is TRBJ2-2 and V is TRBV4-2; either TRBD1 or TRBD2 may supply D (8 bases each). CDR1 and CDR2 from the germline V gene are LGHNA and YNFKEQ. This CDR3 contains 18 residues. V shed 4 bases and J shed 4 bases, with 22 bases lying between them. CDR3 amino acids: CASSPGQGLGSITGELFF. CDR3 sequence (DNA): TGTGCCAGCAGCCCAGGACAGGGACTAGGGAGTATCACCGGGGAGCTGTTTTTT.

The sample holds a few counts of this clonotype. The chain has TRBV9 and TRBJ2-3; D might be TRBD2 (7 bases). This CDR3 has 17 residues. CDR1 is SGDLS and CDR2 is YYNGEE in the germline V gene. V gave up 3 bases and J gave up 0 bases, with 17 bases separating them. The CDR3 DNA follows: TGTGCCAGCAGCGCCCTGGGAGGGGGGATTAGCACAGATACGCAGTATTTT. It encodes CASSALGGGISTDTQYF.

The CDR3: CASSPSDRAGYTF. The CDR3 DNA follows: TGCGCCAGCAGCCCCTCGGACAGGGCTGGCTACACCTTC. The genes are TRBV5-1 and TRBJ1-2; 8 bases match TRBD1. The CDR3 has 13 residues. CDR1 SGHRS and CDR2 YFSETQ come from the germline V gene. V dropped 4 bases and J dropped 7; count of bases not matched to a gene: 6.

This clonotype was counted many times. The chain employs TRBV5-1 and TRBJ2-5; perhaps TRBD1 as D (5 bases). CDR3 length equals 14 residues. Trimming removed 2 bases from V and 5 bases from J, with 13 bases in between. Per germline, CDR1 SGHRS and CDR2 YFSETQ. The CDR3 nucleotides are TGCGCCAGCAGCTTAGGCAGGGCCCGGGAGACCCAGTACTTC. Translation gives CASSLGRARETQYF.

This clonotype was seen a handful of times. The J gene is TRBJ2-7, the V gene TRBV19, with 9 positions matching TRBD1. Germline-derived CDR1 and CDR2 are LNHDA and SQIVND (reference sequence). This CDR3 is built from 14 residues. V shed 9 bases, J shed 2 bases, and the junction held 8 bases outside the gene matches. In DNA form, the CDR3 reads TGTGCCAGCAGCCACAGGGGGCCCCCCTACGAGCAGTACTTC. Protein: CASSHRGPPYEQYF.

This clonotype has only a few counts. V and J are TRBV12-5 and TRBJ2-5, with TRBD1 identical over 8 bases. Looked up from germline, CDR1 is LGHNT and CDR2 is FRNRAP. V shed 6 bases and J 5 bases; nucleotides not matched to a gene: 8. The CDR3 has 14 residues. In DNA, the CDR3 is TGTGCTAGTGGAACTGGACAGGGATCGGAGACCCAGTACTTC. Translated, it gives CASGTGQGSETQYF.

This clonotype was recorded many times. A much larger clone differs by one base, so this may be a read error. The chain is built from TRBV6-1 and TRBJ2-7; either TRBD1 or TRBD2 may fit D (6 bases each). Germline CDR1 MNHNS, CDR2 SASEGT. CDR3 length: 13 residues. Trimming stripped 2 bases from V and 5 bases from J, with 10 bases between. The CDR3 DNA is TGTGCCAGCAGTGAACAGGGGAGGAACGAGCAGTACTTC. Translating it yields CASSEQGRNEQYF.

In this sample, this clonotype turned up many times. This sequence joins TRBV24-1 and TRBJ1-2; D is unclear. The CDR3 runs 15 residues. From germline, CDR1 is KGHDR and CDR2 SFDVKD. V lost 4 bases, J lost 8 bases, and 19 bases lay in between. The CDR3: CATSDRTSDGQGYTF. DNA for the CDR3: TGTGCCACCAGTGACAGGACTAGTGATGGGCAAGGCTACACCTTC.

Of note for this clonotype: With a much larger clone just one base away, this may be a read error. The J gene is TRBJ1-6, the V gene TRBV2; D gene uncertain. Germline CDR1 and CDR2: SNHLY and FYNNEI. The CDR3 runs to 15 residues. Trimming removed 0 bases from V and 7 bases from J, with 10 bases in between. Written as DNA, the CDR3 is TGTGCCAGCAGTGAAGCGGTTCCGGGGAATTCACCCCTCCACTTT. Residues: CASSEAVPGNSPLHF.

This clonotype occurred many times. The rearrangement uses TRBV10-1 and TRBJ1-5; the D is unclear. CDR1 WNHNN and CDR2 SYGVQD come from the germline V gene (reference sequence). V lost 3 bases to trimming and J lost 7 bases, with 7 bases between them. The CDR3 is 12 amino acids. CDR3 in DNA: TGCGCCAGCAGTGACCCGGGGCAGCCCCAGCATTTT. Protein: CASSDPGQPQHF.

The chain combines TRBV7-4 with TRBJ1-1; D unresolved. Germline loops: CDR1 SGHVT, CDR2 SQSDAQ. Deletions cut 7 bases from V and 7 bases from J, with 10 bases between. The CDR3 consists of 11 residues. DNA of the CDR3: TGTGCCAGCAAGAAGAGTATTGAAGCTTTCTTT. As protein: CASKKSIEAFF.